Listed here are 23 T cell receptor beta chains from one sample, sequenced in a study of blood T cell repertoires in COVID-19. Generated by immunoSEQ multiplex PCR, the TCRdb table keeps only in-frame clones and is missing some. Of 84,000 or so clones in the sample, 80% were seen once. The sample taken for sequencing was peripheral blood. The receptor source for this set is a woman of 80 years or more with acute or convalescent COVID-19.

The chain employs TRBV5-1 and TRBJ2-1; no clear D gene. The V end lost 0 bases, the J end lost 0 bases, and 7 bases lay between the germline ends. Germline values: CDR1 SGHRS, CDR2 YFSETQ. The CDR3 is 15 amino acids. The CDR3, as DNA: TGCGCCAGCAGCTTGGGTAGCCCCTCCTACAATGAGCAGTTCTTC. Translating gives CASSLGSPSYNEQFF.

The chain links TRBV18 to TRBJ2-5; 10 nucleotides align to TRBD2. CDR3 size: 16 residues. Germline V gene data show CDR1 as KGHSH and CDR2 as LQKENI. Trimming at V came to 0 bases and at J to 5 bases, leaving 6 bases not matched to a gene. This CDR3 is CASSPPASGSGETQYF. In DNA, the CDR3 is TGTGCCAGCTCACCACCGGCTAGCGGGAGTGGCGAGACCCAGTACTTC.

The chain couples TRBV11-2 to TRBJ1-2; 7 positions match TRBD1. The V segment lost 4 bases and the J segment 4 bases; nucleotides outside the gene matches: 3. The length of the CDR3 is 13 residues. Germline values: CDR1 SGHAT, CDR2 FQNNGV. CDR3 amino acids: CASSSTGFYGYTF. In nucleotides, the CDR3 is TGTGCCAGCAGCTCGACAGGGTTCTATGGCTACACCTTC.

The V gene is TRBV6-5, the J gene TRBJ2-1; the match to TRBD1 covers 8 bases. The CDR3 has 12 amino acids. V trimming: 6 bases; J trimming: 9 bases; junction bases outside the gene matches: 4. Germline V gene data show CDR1 as MNHEY and CDR2 as SVGAGI. This CDR3 is CASRPQGGEQFF. In DNA, the CDR3 is TGTGCCAGCAGACCACAGGGGGGTGAGCAGTTCTTC.

The genes are TRBV2 and TRBJ1-3, with D perhaps TRBD1 (5 bases). Trimming stripped 4 bases from V and 1 base from J, with 23 bases between. This CDR3 is 19 amino acids long. Per the germline V gene, CDR1 is SNHLY and CDR2 is FYNNEI. The CDR3 region is CASSGPLPGFGWSGNTIYF. In nucleotides, the CDR3 is TGTGCCAGCAGTGGCCCGCTTCCAGGGTTTGGGTGGTCTGGAAACACCATATATTTT.

V gene TRBV5-8 combines with J gene TRBJ2-3, with D possibly matching TRBD2 (5 bases). Deletions cut 7 bases from V and 0 bases from J, with 15 bases between. The germline gives CDR1 SGHTS, CDR2 YDEGEE. The CDR3 runs 15 residues. In DNA form, the CDR3 reads TGTGCCAGCGGAGTGAGGGATTCTAGCACAGATACGCAGTATTTT. Its protein product is CASGVRDSSTDTQYF.

The V call is TRBV6-5, the J call TRBJ2-5; 13 positions agree with TRBD2. The trim removed 6 bases at V and 4 bases at J, leaving 5 bases unmatched. The CDR3 sequence is 15 residues long. Germline CDR1 MNHEY, CDR2 SVGAGI. CDR3 bases: TGTGCCAGCAGCAGACTAGCGGGAGGTGGAGAGACCCAGTACTTC. It yields the protein CASSRLAGGGETQYF.

This chain links TRBV3-1 (or the pseudogene TRBV3-2) with TRBJ2-3; TRBD2 agrees at 8 bases. CDR3 length equals 16 residues. Trimming took 0 bases from V and 3 from J; bases not matched to a gene: 5. Germline lookup yields CDR1 LGHDT and CDR2 YNNKEL (reference sequence). The CDR3 protein is CASSQERGLGTDTQYF. The CDR3, as DNA: TGTGCCAGCAGCCAAGAAAGGGGACTAGGGACAGATACGCAGTATTTT.

The V call is TRBV7-2, the J call TRBJ2-1; a weak D match, TRBD1 (6 bases). Germline assignment: CDR1 SGHTA and CDR2 FQGNSA. CDR3 length: 16 residues. V was clipped by 2 bases and J by 3 bases, with 14 bases between them. The CDR3 reads CASSLIWGQGYNEQFF. The CDR3, as DNA: TGTGCCAGCAGCTTAATCTGGGGGCAGGGCTACAATGAGCAGTTCTTC.

This clone was picked up a small number of times. This sequence joins TRBV5-1 and TRBJ1-1; TRBD1 aligns across 10 bases. The CDR3 runs to 16 residues. Looked up from germline, CDR1 is SGHRS and CDR2 is YFSETQ. Trimming at V came to 4 bases and at J to 0 bases, leaving 6 bases not matched to a gene. The CDR3 region is CASSTGTGDMNTEAFF. As DNA, the CDR3 is TGCGCCAGCAGCACGGGGACAGGGGACATGAACACTGAAGCTTTCTTT.

The rearrangement links TRBV18 to TRBJ2-6, with D tentatively TRBD2 (5 bases). Germline V gene lookup returns CDR1 KGHSH and CDR2 LQKENI. The CDR3 runs 14 residues. Trimming cost V 3 bases and J 4 bases, with 7 bases left between them. CDR3 loop: CASSPEVGANVLTF. The CDR3 coding sequence is TGTGCCAGCTCACCGGAGGTAGGGGCCAACGTCCTGACTTTC. Together with reference TRBV18 and TRBJ2-6, the CDR3 gives the full variable domain: NAGVMQNPRHLVRRRGQEARLRCSPMKGHSHVYWYRQLPEEGLKFMVYLQKENIIDESGMPKERFSAEFPKEGPSILRIQQVVRGDSAAYFCASSPEVGANVLTFGAGSRLTVL.

The gene calls are TRBV7-8 and TRBJ1-4; D unclear. CDR1 SGHVS and CDR2 FQNEAQ come from the germline V gene. This CDR3 is 12 amino acids long. The V end was cut by 5 bases, the J end by 8 bases, with 9 bases between. The CDR3: CASSLNREKLFF. The CDR3 region has the DNA TGTGCCAGCAGCCTCAACCGGGAAAAACTGTTTTTT. Full variable domain (rest looked up from reference TRBV7-8 and TRBJ1-4): GAGVSQSPRYKVAKRGQDVALRCDPISGHVSLFWYQQALGQGPEFLTYFQNEAQLDKSGLPSDRFFAERPEGSVSTLKIQRTQQEDSAVYLCASSLNREKLFFGSGTQLSVL.

The chain joins TRBV7-8 to TRBJ2-7, with 7 bases aligning to TRBD1. The length of the CDR3 is 13 residues. V shed 5 bases and J 6 bases; nucleotides not matched to a gene: 7. The V gene's germline CDR1 is SGHVS and CDR2 FQNEAQ. CDR3 protein: CASSTDRDREQYF. The CDR3, as DNA: TGTGCCAGCAGCACCGACAGGGATCGCGAGCAGTACTTC.

The chain joins TRBV18 to TRBJ2-5, with a possible D match to TRBD1 (6 bases). This CDR3 is 15 amino acids long. V shed 3 bases and J shed 0 bases, with 11 bases lying between them. Germline V gene sequence: CDR1 KGHSH, CDR2 LQKENI. This CDR3 reads CASSPSTGNQETQYF. The CDR3 DNA sequence: TGTGCCAGCTCACCCTCGACAGGAAACCAAGAGACCCAGTACTTC.

The chain has TRBV5-4 and TRBJ2-3; possibly TRBD2 for D (5 bases). Trimming cost V 0 bases and J 6 bases, with 11 bases left between them. Per the germline V gene, CDR1 is SGHNT and CDR2 is YYREEE (reference sequence). The CDR3 is 14 amino acids. DNA for the CDR3: TGTGCCAGCAGCTTGGAACGGGGTAGGGATACGCAGTATTTT. It translates to CASSLERGRDTQYF.

This clone was detected only once. In nucleotides, the CDR3 is TGTGCCTGGAACCGACAGGGGGACTATGGCTACACCTTC. This encodes CAWNRQGDYGYTF. The gene calls are TRBV30 and TRBJ1-2; the match to TRBD1 covers 9 bases. Germline V gives CDR1 GTSNPN, CDR2 SVGIG (reference sequence). The V and J ends lost 4 bases and 3 bases, in that order; junction bases with no gene match: 3. There are 13 residues in the CDR3.

This chain joins TRBV18 and TRBJ2-5, with D maybe TRBD1 (7 bases). The CDR3 length is 15 residues. Germline CDR1 KGHSH, CDR2 LQKENI. The V and J ends lost 2 bases and 2 bases respectively, with 12 bases between them. CDR3 loop: CASSPATGRQETQYF. CDR3 coding DNA: TGTGCCAGCTCACCAGCGACAGGGAGGCAAGAGACCCAGTACTTC.

The chain combines TRBV24-1 with TRBJ2-7; 9 nucleotides match TRBD2. Trimming took 3 bases from V and 6 from J; bases not matched to a gene: 11. From germline, CDR1 is KGHDR and CDR2 SFDVKD. The CDR3 length is 16 residues. Here the CDR3 reads CATSDISGSGAVEQYF. DNA for the CDR3: TGTGCCACCAGTGATATTAGCGGGAGTGGGGCTGTCGAGCAGTACTTC.

The rearrangement uses TRBV7-2 and TRBJ1-2; 7 bases fit TRBD1. This CDR3 is 14 amino acids long. V was clipped by 5 bases and J by 4 bases; unmatched bases: 7. The germline V gene encodes CDR1 SGHTA and CDR2 FQGNSA. The CDR3 sequence is CASSIGGTVYGYTF. In DNA form, the CDR3 reads TGTGCCAGCAGCATAGGGGGGACAGTCTATGGCTACACCTTC.

The chain recombines TRBV5-6 with TRBJ1-1; no clear D. Germline-derived CDR1 and CDR2 are SGHDT and YYEEEE. The CDR3 contains 14 residues. With 0 bases removed from V and 6 bases from J, the gap between germline ends came to 12 bases. The DNA of the CDR3 is TGTGCCAGCAGCTTGGGAGGTGTAGGCGCTGAAGCTTTCTTT. This sequence encodes CASSLGGVGAEAFF.

This chain links TRBV18 with TRBJ1-1; D gene uncertain. Germline CDR1 KGHSH, CDR2 LQKENI. The CDR3 spans 17 residues. Trimming shortened V by 4 bases and J by 1 base, and 19 bases separated the two germline ends. CDR3 nucleotide sequence: TGTGCCAGCTCACACTCCATAAGCGGAGACAAGAACACTGAAGCTTTCTTT. Encoded protein: CASSHSISGDKNTEAFF.

The rearrangement links TRBV10-3 to TRBJ2-7, with 8 positions matching TRBD1. The CDR3 runs 13 residues. The trim removed 0 bases at V and 7 bases at J, leaving 2 bases unmatched. Germline V CDR1 and CDR2: ENHRY, SYGVKD. The CDR3 sequence is CAISESGQGEQYF. DNA for the CDR3: TGTGCCATCAGTGAGTCTGGACAGGGTGAGCAGTACTTC.

A few counts support this clone. The rearrangement uses TRBV9 and TRBJ2-5, with 7 bases fitting TRBD1. V shed 4 bases, J shed 5 bases, and the junction held 11 bases outside the gene matches. CDR3 size: 15 residues. Germline V gene lookup returns CDR1 SGDLS and CDR2 YYNGEE. Here the CDR3 DNA reads TGTGCCAGCAGCAGTCAGACAGGGAGTGGGGAGACCCAGTACTTC. It encodes CASSSQTGSGETQYF.